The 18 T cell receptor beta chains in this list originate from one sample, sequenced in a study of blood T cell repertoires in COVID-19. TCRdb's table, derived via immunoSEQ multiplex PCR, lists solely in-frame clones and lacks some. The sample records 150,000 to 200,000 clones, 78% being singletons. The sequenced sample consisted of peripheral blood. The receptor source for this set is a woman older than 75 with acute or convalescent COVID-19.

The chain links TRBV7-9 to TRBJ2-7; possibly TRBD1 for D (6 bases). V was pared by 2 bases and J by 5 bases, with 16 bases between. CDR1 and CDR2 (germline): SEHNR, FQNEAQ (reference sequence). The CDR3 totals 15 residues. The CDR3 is CASSLRSRGKDEQYF. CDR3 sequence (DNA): TGTGCCAGCAGCTTAAGAAGCAGGGGTAAGGACGAGCAGTACTTC.

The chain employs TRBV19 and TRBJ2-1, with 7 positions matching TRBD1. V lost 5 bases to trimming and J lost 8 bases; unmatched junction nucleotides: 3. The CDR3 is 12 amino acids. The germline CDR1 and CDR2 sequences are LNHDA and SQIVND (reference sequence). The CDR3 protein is CASSSGGYEQFF. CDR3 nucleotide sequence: TGTGCCAGTAGTTCAGGGGGTTATGAGCAGTTCTTC.

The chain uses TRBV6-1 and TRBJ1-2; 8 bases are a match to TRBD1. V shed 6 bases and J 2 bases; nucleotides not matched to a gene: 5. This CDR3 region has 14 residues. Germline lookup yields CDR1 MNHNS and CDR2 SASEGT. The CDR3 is CASSLDRGNYGYTF. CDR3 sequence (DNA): TGTGCCAGCAGCTTAGACAGGGGAAACTATGGCTACACCTTC.

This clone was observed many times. CDR3 in amino acids: CASSRTGGISNEKLFF. CDR3 sequence (DNA): TGTGCCAGCAGTCGGACAGGGGGCATATCTAATGAAAAACTGTTTTTT. This rearrangement joins TRBV6-2 or TRBV6-3 to TRBJ1-4, with TRBD1 matching 11 bases. The V and J ends lost 5 bases and 3 bases, in that order; junction bases with no gene match: 5. There are 16 residues in the CDR3. Germline V gives CDR1 MNHEY, CDR2 SVGEGT.

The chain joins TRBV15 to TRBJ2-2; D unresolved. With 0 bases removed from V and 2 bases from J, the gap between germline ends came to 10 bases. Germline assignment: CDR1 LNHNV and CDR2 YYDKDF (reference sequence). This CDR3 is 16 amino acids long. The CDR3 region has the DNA TGTGCCACCAGCAGAGATATCCAGATAAACACCGGGGAGCTGTTTTTT. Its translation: CATSRDIQINTGELFF.

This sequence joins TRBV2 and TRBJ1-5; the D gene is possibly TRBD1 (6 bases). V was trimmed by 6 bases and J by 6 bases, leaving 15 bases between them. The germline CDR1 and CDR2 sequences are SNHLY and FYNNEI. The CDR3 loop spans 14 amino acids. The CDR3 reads CASSARGTSQPQHF. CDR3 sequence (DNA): TGTGCCAGCAGCGCCAGGGGAACGAGTCAGCCCCAGCATTTT.

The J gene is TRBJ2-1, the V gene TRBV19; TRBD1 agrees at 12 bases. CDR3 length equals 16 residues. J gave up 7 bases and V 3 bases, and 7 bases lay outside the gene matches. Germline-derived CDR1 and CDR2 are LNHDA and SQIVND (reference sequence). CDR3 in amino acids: CASSIGGTGGQNEQFF. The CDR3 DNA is TGTGCCAGTAGTATTGGGGGGACAGGGGGCCAAAATGAGCAGTTCTTC.

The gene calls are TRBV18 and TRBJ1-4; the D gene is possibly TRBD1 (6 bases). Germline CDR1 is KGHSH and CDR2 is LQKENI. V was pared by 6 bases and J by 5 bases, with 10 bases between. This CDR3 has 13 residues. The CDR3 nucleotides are TGTGCCAGCTCCCGTGGACAGAATGAAAAACTGTTTTTT. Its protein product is CASSRGQNEKLFF.

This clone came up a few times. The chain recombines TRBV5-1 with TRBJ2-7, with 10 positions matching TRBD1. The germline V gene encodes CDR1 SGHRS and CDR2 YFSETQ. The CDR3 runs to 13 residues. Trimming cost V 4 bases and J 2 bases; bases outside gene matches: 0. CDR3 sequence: CASSGQGAYEQYF. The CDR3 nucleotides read TGCGCCAGCAGCGGACAGGGGGCCTACGAGCAGTACTTC.

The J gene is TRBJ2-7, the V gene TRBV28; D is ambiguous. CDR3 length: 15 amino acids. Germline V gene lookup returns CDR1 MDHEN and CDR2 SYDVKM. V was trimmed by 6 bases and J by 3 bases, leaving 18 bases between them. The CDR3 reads CASSRLPSTIYEQYF. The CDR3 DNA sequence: TGTGCCAGCAGCCGCCTGCCTTCGACAATCTACGAGCAGTACTTC.

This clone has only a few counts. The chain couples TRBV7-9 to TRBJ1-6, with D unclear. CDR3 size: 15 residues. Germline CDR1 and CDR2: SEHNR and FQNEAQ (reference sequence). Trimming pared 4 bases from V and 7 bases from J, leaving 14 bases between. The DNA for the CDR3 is TGTGCCAGCAGCTCACCCCCGTCCGAGAATTCACCCCTCCACTTT. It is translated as CASSSPPSENSPLHF.

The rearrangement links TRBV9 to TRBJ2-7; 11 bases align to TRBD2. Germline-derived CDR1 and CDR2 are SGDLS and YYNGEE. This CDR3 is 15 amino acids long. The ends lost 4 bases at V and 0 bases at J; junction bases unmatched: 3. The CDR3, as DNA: TGTGCCAGCAGCCCTAGCGGGGGGAGCTCCTACGAGCAGTACTTC. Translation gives CASSPSGGSSYEQYF.

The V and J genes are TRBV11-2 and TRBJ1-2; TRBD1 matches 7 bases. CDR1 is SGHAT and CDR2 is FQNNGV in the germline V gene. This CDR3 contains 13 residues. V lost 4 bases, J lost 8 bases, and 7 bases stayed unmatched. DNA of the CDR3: TGTGCCAGCAGCTATCGACAGGGTGGCGGCTACACCTTC. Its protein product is CASSYRQGGGYTF.

CDR3 nucleotides: TGTGCCAGCAGCCTCCCTAGCGGGAAGGAGACCCAGTACTTC. This encodes CASSLPSGKETQYF. This chain connects TRBV3-1 (or the pseudogene TRBV3-2) to TRBJ2-5; TRBD2 agrees at 9 bases. J lost 5 bases, V lost 4 bases, and 5 bases had no gene match. Germline V CDR1 and CDR2: LGHDT, YNNKEL (reference sequence). This CDR3 spans 14 amino acids.

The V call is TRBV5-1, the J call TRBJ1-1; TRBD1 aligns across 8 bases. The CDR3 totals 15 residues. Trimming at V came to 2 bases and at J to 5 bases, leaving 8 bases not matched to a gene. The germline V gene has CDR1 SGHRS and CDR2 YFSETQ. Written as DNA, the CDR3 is TGCGCCAGCAGCTTTGCAGGGGGCTTGAGGACTGAAGCTTTCTTT. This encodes CASSFAGGLRTEAFF. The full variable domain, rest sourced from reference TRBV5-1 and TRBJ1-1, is KAGVTQTPRYLIKTRGQQVTLSCSPISGHRSVSWYQQTPGQGLQFLFEYFSETQRNKGNFPGRFSGRQFSNSRSEMNVSTLELGDSALYLCASSFAGGLRTEAFFGQGTRLTVV.

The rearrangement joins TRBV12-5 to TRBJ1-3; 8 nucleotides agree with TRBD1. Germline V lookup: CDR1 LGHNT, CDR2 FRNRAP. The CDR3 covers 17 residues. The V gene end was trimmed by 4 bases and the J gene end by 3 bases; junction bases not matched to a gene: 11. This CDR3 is CASGSTGTGGFGNTIYF. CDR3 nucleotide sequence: TGTGCTAGTGGTTCGACCGGGACAGGAGGATTTGGAAACACCATATATTTT.

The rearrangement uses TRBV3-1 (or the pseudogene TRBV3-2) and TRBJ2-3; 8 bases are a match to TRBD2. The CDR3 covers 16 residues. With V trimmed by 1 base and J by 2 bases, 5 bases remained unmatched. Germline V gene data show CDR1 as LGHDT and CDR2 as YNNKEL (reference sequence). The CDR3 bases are TGTGCCAGCAGCCAAGCGCGCGGGGGGCTCACAGATACGCAGTATTTT. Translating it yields CASSQARGGLTDTQYF.

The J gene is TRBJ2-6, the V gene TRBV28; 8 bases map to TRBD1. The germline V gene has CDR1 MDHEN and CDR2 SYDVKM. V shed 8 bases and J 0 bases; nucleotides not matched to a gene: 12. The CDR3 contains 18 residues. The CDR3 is CASYPGTGSFSGANVLTF. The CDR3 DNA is TGTGCCAGCTATCCAGGGACAGGCAGTTTCTCTGGGGCCAACGTCCTGACTTTC. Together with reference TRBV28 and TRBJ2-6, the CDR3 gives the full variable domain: DVKVTQSSRYLVKRTGEKVFLECVQDMDHENMFWYRQDPGLGLRLIYFSYDVKMKEKGDIPEGYSVSREKKERFSLILESASTNQTSMYLCASYPGTGSFSGANVLTFGAGSRLTVL.